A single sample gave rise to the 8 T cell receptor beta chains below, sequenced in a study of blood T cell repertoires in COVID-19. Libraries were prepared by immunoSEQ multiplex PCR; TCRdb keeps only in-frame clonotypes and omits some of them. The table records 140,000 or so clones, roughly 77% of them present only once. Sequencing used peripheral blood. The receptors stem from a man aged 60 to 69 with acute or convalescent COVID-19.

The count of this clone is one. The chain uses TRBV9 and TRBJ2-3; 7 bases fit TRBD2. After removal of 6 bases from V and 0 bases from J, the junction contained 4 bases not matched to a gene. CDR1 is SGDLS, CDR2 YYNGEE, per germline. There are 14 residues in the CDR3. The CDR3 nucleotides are TGTGCCAGCACGGGGGGATCTAGCACAGATACGCAGTATTTT. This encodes CASTGGSSTDTQYF. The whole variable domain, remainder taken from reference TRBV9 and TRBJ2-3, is DSGVTQTPKHLITATGQRVTLRCSPRSGDLSVYWYQQSLDQGLQFLIQYYNGEERAKGNILERFSAQQFPDLHSELNLSSLELGDSALYFCASTGGSSTDTQYFGPGTRLTVL.

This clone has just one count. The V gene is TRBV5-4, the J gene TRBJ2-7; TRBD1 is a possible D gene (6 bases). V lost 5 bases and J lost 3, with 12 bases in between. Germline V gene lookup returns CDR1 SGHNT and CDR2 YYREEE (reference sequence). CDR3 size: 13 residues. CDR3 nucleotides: TGTGCCAGCAGTTTTCAGACAGGCTACGAGCAGTACTTC. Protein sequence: CASSFQTGYEQYF.

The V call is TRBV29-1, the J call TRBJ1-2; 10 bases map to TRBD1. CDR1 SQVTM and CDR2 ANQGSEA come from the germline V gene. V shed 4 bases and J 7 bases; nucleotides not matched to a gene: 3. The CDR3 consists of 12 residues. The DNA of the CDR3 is TGCAGCGTTGGACAGGGGGCGGGTGGCTACACCTTC. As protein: CSVGQGAGGYTF.

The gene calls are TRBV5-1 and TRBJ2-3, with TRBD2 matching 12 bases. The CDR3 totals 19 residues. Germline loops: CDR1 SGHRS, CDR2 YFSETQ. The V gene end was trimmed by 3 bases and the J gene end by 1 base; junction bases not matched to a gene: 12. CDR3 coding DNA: TGCGCCAGCAGCTGGCGGGTGACTAGCGGGAGTAGGGGCACAGATACGCAGTATTTT. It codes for CASSWRVTSGSRGTDTQYF.

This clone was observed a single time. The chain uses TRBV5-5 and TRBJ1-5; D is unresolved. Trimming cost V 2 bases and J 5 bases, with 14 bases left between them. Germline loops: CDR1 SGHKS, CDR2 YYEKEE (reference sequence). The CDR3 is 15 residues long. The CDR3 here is CASSLLSGGDQPQHF. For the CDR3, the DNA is TGTGCCAGCAGCTTACTTTCGGGCGGGGATCAGCCCCAGCATTTT.

The CDR3 bases are TGTGCCAGCAGTGAATGGGACAGGGCATATGGCTACACCTTC. Translation gives CASSEWDRAYGYTF. The chain uses TRBV2 and TRBJ1-2; 9 nucleotides match TRBD1. Germline V gene lookup returns CDR1 SNHLY and CDR2 FYNNEI. V trimming: 2 bases; J trimming: 5 bases; junction bases outside the gene matches: 3. The CDR3 is 14 amino acids.

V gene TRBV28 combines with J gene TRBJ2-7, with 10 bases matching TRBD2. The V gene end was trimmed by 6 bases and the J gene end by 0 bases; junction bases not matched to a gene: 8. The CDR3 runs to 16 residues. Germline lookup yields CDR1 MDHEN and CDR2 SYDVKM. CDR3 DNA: TGTGCCAGCAGCACTCTACTAGCGGGGCCCTCCTACGAGCAGTACTTC. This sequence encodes CASSTLLAGPSYEQYF.

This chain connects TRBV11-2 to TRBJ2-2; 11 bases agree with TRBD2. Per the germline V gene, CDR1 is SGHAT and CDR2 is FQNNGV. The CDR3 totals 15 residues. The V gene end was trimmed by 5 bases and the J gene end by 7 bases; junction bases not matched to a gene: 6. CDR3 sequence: CASSPSGGPVGELFF. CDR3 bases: TGTGCCAGCAGCCCTAGCGGGGGGCCCGTCGGGGAGCTGTTTTTT.